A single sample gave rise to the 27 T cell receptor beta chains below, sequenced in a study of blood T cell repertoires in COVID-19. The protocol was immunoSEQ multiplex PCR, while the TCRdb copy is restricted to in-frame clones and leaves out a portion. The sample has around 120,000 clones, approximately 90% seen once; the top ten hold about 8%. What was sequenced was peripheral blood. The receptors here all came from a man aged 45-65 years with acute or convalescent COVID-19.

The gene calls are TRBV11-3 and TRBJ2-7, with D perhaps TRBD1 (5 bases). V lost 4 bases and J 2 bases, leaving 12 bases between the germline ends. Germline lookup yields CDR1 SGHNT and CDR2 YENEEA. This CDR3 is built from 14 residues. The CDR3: CASSSRWGPYEQYF. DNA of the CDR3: TGTGCCAGCAGCTCCCGCTGGGGCCCCTACGAGCAGTACTTC.

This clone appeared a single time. CDR3 nucleotide sequence: TGTGCCAGCAGCCACTTCAATTCACCCCTCCACTTT. Its protein is CASSHFNSPLHF. The chain is built from TRBV7-9 and TRBJ1-6; D uncertain. This CDR3 is built from 12 residues. The germline V gene encodes CDR1 SEHNR and CDR2 FQNEAQ (reference sequence). The V end lost 5 bases, the J end lost 7 bases, and 6 bases lay between the germline ends.

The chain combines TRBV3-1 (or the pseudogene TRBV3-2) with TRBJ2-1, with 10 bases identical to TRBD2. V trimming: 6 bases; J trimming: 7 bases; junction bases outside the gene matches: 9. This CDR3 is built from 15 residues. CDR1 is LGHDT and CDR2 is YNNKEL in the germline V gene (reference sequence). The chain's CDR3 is CASRRAGGRINEQFF. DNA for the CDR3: TGTGCCAGCAGAAGAGCGGGAGGGAGGATAAATGAGCAGTTCTTC.

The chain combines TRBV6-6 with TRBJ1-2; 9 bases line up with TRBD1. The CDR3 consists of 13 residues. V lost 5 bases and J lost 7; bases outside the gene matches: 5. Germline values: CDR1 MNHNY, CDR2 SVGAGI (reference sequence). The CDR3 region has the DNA TGTGCCAGCAGTCGGACAGGGGACAGTGGCTACACCTTC. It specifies CASSRTGDSGYTF.

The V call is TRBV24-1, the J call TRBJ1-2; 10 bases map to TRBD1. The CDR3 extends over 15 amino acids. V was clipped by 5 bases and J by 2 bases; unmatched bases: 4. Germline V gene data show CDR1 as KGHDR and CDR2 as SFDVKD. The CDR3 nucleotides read TGTGCCACCAGTGGCCGGACAGGGGGAAACTATGGCTACACCTTC. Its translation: CATSGRTGGNYGYTF.

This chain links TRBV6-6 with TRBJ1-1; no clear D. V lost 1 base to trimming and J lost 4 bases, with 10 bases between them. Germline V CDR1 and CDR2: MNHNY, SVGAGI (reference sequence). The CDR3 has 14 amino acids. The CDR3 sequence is CASSYLSGSTEAFF. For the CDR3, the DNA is TGTGCCAGCAGTTACTTATCCGGGAGCACTGAAGCTTTCTTT.

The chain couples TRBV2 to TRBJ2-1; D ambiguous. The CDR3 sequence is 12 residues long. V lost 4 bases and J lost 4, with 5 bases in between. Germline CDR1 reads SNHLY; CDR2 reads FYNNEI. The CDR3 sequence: CASSVQYNEQFF. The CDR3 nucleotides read TGTGCCAGCAGTGTCCAGTACAATGAGCAGTTCTTC.

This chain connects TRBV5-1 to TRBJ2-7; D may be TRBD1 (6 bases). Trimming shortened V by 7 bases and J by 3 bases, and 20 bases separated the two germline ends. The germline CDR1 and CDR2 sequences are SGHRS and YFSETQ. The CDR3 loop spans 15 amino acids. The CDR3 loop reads CASSPGQGIGYEQYF. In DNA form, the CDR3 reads TGCGCCAGCTCCCCGGGGCAGGGGATCGGCTACGAGCAGTACTTC.

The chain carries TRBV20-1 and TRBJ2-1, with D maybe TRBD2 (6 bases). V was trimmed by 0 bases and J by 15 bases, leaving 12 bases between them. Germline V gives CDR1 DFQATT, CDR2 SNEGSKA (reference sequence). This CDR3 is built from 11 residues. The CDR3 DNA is TGCAGTGCTAGAGATGCTGGACTATGGTTCTTC. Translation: CSARDAGLWFF.

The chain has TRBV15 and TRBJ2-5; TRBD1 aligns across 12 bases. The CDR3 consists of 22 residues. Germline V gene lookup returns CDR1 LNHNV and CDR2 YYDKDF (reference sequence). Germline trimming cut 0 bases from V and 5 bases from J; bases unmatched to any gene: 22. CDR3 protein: CATSRDEFVNWARDRGPETQYF. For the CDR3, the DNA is TGTGCCACCAGCAGAGATGAGTTTGTGAATTGGGCCCGGGACAGGGGGCCTGAGACCCAGTACTTC.

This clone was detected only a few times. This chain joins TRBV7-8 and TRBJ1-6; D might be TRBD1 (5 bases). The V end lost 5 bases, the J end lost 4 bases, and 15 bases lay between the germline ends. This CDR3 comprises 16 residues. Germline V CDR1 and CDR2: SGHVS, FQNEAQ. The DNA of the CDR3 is TGTGCCAGCAGCCAAAGAGGCAGGGATTATAATTCACCCCTCCACTTT. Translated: CASSQRGRDYNSPLHF.

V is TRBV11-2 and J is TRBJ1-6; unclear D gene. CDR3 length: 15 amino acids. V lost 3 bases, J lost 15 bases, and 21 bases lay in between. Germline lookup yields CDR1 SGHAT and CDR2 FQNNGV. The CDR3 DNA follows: TGTGCCAGCAGCTTTAATCCGAGGGCCGTTTCGGGCCTCCACTTT. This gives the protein CASSFNPRAVSGLHF.

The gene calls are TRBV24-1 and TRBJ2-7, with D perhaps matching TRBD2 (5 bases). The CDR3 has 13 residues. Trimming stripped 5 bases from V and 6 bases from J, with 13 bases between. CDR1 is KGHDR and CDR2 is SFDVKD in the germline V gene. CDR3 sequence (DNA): TGTGCCACCAGTGGTACTAGTTTCTCCGAGCAGTACTTC. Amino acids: CATSGTSFSEQYF.

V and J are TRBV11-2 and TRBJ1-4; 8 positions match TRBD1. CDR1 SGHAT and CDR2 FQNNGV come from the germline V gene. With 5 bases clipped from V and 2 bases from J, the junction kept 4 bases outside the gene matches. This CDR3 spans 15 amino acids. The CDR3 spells CASSPRQGTNEKLFF. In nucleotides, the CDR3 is TGTGCCAGCAGCCCGAGACAGGGGACTAATGAAAAACTGTTTTTT.

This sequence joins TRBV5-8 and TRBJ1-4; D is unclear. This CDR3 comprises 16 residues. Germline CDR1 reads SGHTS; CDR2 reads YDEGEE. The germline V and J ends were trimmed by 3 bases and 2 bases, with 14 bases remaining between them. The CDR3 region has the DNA TGTGCCAGCAGCTCCCTCGGGGAGGTGACTAATGAAAAACTGTTTTTT. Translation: CASSSLGEVTNEKLFF.

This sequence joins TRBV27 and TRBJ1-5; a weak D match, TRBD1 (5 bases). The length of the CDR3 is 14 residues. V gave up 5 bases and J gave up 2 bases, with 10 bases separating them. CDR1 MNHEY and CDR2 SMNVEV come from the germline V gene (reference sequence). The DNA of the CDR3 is TGTGCCAGCAGTAATCGGGGGGGCAATCAGCCCCAGCATTTT. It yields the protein CASSNRGGNQPQHF.

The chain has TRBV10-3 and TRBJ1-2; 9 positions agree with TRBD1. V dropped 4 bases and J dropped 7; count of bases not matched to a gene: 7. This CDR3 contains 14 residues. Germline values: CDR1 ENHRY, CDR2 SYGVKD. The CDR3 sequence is CAISVGDREAGYTF. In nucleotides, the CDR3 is TGTGCCATCAGTGTGGGGGACAGGGAGGCTGGCTACACCTTC.

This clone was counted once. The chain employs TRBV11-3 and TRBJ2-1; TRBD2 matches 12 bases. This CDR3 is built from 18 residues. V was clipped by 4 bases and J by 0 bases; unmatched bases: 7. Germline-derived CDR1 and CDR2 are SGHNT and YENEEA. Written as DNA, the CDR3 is TGTGCCAGCAGCTCGGGACTAGCGGGCCCGAGCTCCTACAATGAGCAGTTCTTC. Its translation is CASSSGLAGPSSYNEQFF.

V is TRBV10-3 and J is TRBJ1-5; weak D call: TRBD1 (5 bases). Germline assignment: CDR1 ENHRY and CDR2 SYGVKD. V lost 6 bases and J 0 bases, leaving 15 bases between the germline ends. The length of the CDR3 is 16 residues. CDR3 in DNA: TGTGCCATCAGCGACCCTGACAGAAATAGCAATCAGCCCCAGCATTTT. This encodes CAISDPDRNSNQPQHF.

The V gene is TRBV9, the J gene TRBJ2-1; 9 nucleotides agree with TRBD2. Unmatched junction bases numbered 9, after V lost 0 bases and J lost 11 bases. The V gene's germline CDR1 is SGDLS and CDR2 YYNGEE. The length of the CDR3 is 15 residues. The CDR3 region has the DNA TGTGCCAGCAGCGTAGGTGCTAGCGGGAACTCGAAGCAGTTCTTC. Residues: CASSVGASGNSKQFF.

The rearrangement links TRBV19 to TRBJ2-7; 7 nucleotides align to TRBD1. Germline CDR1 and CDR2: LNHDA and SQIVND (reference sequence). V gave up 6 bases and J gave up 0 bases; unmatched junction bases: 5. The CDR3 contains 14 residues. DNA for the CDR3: TGTGCCAGTAGCGGGACAGCTAACTCCTACGAGCAGTACTTC. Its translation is CASSGTANSYEQYF.

The CDR3 nucleotides read TGTGCCAGCAGTTCTCCGGGGTCGGATACGCAGTATTTT. This sequence encodes CASSSPGSDTQYF. The V call is TRBV28, the J call TRBJ2-3, with D perhaps TRBD2 (5 bases). The CDR3 length is 13 residues. Trimming left V 4 bases short and J 6 bases short, with 11 bases between. The germline V gene encodes CDR1 MDHEN and CDR2 SYDVKM.

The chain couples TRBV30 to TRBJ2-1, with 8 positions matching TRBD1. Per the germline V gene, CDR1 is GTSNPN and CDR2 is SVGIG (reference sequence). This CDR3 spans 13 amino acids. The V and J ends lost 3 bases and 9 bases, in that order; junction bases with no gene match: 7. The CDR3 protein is CAWRRTGRPEQFF. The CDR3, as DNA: TGTGCCTGGAGAAGGACAGGGAGGCCTGAGCAGTTCTTC.

CDR3 sequence reads: CASSRGASTDTQYF. The CDR3 region has the DNA TGTGCCAGCAGCCGGGGAGCTAGCACAGATACGCAGTATTTT. The V gene is TRBV5-5, the J gene TRBJ2-3; D is perhaps TRBD2 (5 bases). Germline CDR1 reads SGHKS; CDR2 reads YYEKEE (reference sequence). V was cut by 4 bases and J by 0 bases, with 9 bases left in between. This CDR3 spans 14 amino acids.

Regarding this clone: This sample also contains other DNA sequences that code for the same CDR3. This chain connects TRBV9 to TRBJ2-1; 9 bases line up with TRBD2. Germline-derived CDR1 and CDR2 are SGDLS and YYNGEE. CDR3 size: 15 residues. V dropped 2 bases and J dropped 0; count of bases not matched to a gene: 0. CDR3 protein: CASSVSGSSYNEQFF. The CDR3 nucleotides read TGTGCCAGCAGCGTTAGCGGGAGCTCCTACAATGAGCAGTTCTTC.

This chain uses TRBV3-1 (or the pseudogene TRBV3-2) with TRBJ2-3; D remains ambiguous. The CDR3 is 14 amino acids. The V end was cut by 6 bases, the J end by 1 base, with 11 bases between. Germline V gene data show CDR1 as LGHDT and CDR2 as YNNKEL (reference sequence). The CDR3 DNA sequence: TGTGCCAGCAGACTCTGGTCCGGCACAGATACGCAGTATTTT. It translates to CASRLWSGTDTQYF.

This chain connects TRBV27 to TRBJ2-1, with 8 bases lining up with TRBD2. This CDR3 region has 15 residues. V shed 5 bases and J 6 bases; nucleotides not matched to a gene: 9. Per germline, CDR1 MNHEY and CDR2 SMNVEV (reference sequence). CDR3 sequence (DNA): TGTGCCAGCAGTATACGACTGGCGGGAGGCAATGAGCAGTTCTTC. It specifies CASSIRLAGGNEQFF.